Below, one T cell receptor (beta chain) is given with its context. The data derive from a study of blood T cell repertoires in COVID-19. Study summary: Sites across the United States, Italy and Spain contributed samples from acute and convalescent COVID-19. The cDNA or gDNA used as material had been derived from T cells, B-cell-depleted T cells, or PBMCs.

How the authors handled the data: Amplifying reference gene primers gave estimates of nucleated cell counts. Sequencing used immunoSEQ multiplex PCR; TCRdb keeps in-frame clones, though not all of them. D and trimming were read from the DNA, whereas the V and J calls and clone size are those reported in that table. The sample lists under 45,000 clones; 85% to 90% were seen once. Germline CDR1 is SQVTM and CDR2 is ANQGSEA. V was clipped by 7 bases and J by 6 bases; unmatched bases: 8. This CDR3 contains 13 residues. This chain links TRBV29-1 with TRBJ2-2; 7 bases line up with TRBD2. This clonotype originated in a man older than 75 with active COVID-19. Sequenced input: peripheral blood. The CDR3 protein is CSAGEGRSGELFF. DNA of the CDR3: TGCAGCGCCGGGGAGGGGAGATCCGGGGAGCTGTTTTTT.